Below, 20 T cell receptor beta chains from the same sample are listed, as sequenced in a study of blood T cell repertoires in COVID-19. Clones were read by immunoSEQ multiplex PCR, and TCRdb kept only the in-frame ones, dropping some. The sample shows 150,000 to 200,000 clones, approximately 80% of them seen only once. Material: PBMCs or T cells enriched from blood (not recorded which). These receptors came from a man aged 45-65 years who had recovered from COVID-19.

The chain recombines TRBV28 with TRBJ2-7; D gene unclear. Trimming stripped 8 bases from V and 2 bases from J, with 10 bases between. Germline V CDR1 and CDR2: MDHEN, SYDVKM. The CDR3 covers 12 residues. The CDR3 nucleotides are TGTGCCAGCTGCCCTACTACCTACGAGCAGTACTTC. This encodes CASCPTTYEQYF.

The sample holds a few counts of this clone. The V and J genes are TRBV29-1 and TRBJ1-2; 7 nucleotides match TRBD1. CDR3 length: 12 amino acids. Unmatched junction bases numbered 2, after V lost 3 bases and J lost 4 bases. CDR1 and CDR2 (germline): SQVTM, ANQGSEA. The CDR3 loop is CSVETGSYGYTF. The CDR3 DNA reads as TGCAGCGTTGAGACAGGGAGCTATGGCTACACCTTC.

CDR3 region: CASSLWDTLNYGYTF. In DNA, the CDR3 is TGTGCCAGCAGCCTGTGGGACACCCTTAACTATGGCTACACCTTC. The genes are TRBV9 and TRBJ1-2, with a possible D match to TRBD1 (6 bases). Germline CDR1 and CDR2: SGDLS and YYNGEE. V lost 4 bases to trimming and J lost 1 base, with 14 bases between them. CDR3 length equals 15 residues. The variable domain in full, with the rest retrieved from reference TRBV9 and TRBJ1-2, is DSGVTQTPKHLITATGQRVTLRCSPRSGDLSVYWYQQSLDQGLQFLIQYYNGEERAKGNILERFSAQQFPDLHSELNLSSLELGDSALYFCASSLWDTLNYGYTFGSGTRLTVV.

The genes are TRBV6-5 and TRBJ1-1; 8 positions match TRBD1. This CDR3 has 12 residues. Germline assignment: CDR1 MNHEY and CDR2 SVGAGI. V lost 6 bases, J lost 13 bases, and 10 bases stayed unmatched. CDR3 nucleotide sequence: TGTGCCAGCAGGGACAGGGTGAGCCCTGATTTCTTT. Translation gives CASRDRVSPDFF.

The chain recombines TRBV7-8 with TRBJ1-3; TRBD1 is a possible D gene (6 bases). The CDR3 has 14 residues. V lost 5 bases, J lost 4 bases, and 12 bases lay in between. CDR1 and CDR2 (germline): SGHVS, FQNEAQ. CDR3 coding DNA: TGTGCCAGCAGCCCCGGGACATCGGGAAACACCATATATTTT. This encodes CASSPGTSGNTIYF.

This chain connects TRBV7-2 to TRBJ2-1; 7 bases align to TRBD2. The germline V gene has CDR1 SGHTA and CDR2 FQGNSA. With V trimmed by 8 bases and J by 4 bases, 11 bases remained unmatched. CDR3 size: 15 residues. The CDR3 nucleotides read TGTGCCAGCCTCCTGCTAGGCGGGGGATACAATGAGCAGTTCTTC. Amino acid sequence: CASLLLGGGYNEQFF.

V usage is TRBV24-1 and J usage is TRBJ2-5, with D possibly TRBD2 on 7 matching bases. Germline CDR1 is KGHDR and CDR2 is SFDVKD. The CDR3 extends over 15 amino acids. Deletions cut 4 bases from V and 1 base from J, with 12 bases between. The chain's CDR3 is CATSERGQFQETQYF. As DNA, the CDR3 is TGTGCCACCAGTGAGCGGGGGCAATTCCAAGAGACCCAGTACTTC.

The chain uses TRBV4-1 and TRBJ2-2; D perhaps matches TRBD2 (5 bases). The CDR3 runs to 15 residues. In germline, CDR1 is MGHRA, CDR2 YSYEKL. Trimming took 10 bases from V and 4 from J, leaving 19 bases between them. The CDR3 here is CATADTTEATGELFF. The CDR3 DNA follows: TGCGCCACCGCCGACACAACGGAGGCCACCGGGGAGCTGTTTTTT.

V is TRBV15 and J is TRBJ2-1; D gene unclear. Germline V lookup: CDR1 LNHNV, CDR2 YYDKDF (reference sequence). This CDR3 region has 13 residues. With 1 base removed from V and 4 bases from J, the gap between germline ends came to 5 bases. The CDR3 nucleotides read TGTGCCACCAGCAGAGTCCCGTACAATGAGCAGTTCTTC. Translating it yields CATSRVPYNEQFF.

The chain uses TRBV5-1 and TRBJ2-1; 7 bases line up with TRBD1. Germline CDR1 is SGHRS and CDR2 is YFSETQ. This CDR3 is 17 amino acids long. V dropped 0 bases and J dropped 7; count of bases not matched to a gene: 13. The CDR3, as DNA: TGCGCCAGCAGCTTGGTGGGCGTGTCAGGGGGTTCGAATGAGCAGTTCTTC. This gives the protein CASSLVGVSGGSNEQFF. Drawing the rest from reference TRBV5-1 and TRBJ2-1, the complete variable domain is KAGVTQTPRYLIKTRGQQVTLSCSPISGHRSVSWYQQTPGQGLQFLFEYFSETQRNKGNFPGRFSGRQFSNSRSEMNVSTLELGDSALYLCASSLVGVSGGSNEQFFGPGTRLTVL.

J is TRBJ2-3 and V is TRBV6-5; TRBD1 matches at 7 bases. Germline CDR1 and CDR2: MNHEY and SVGAGI. This CDR3 spans 16 amino acids. The junction had 10 bases not matched to a gene; V was cut back by 4 bases and J by 3 bases. The CDR3 DNA reads as TGTGCCAGCAGTTTTACACAGGGGTTGGGTACAGATACGCAGTATTTT. Its protein product is CASSFTQGLGTDTQYF.

V gene TRBV27 combines with J gene TRBJ1-2, with D perhaps TRBD1 (6 bases). Trimming removed 7 bases at V and 7 bases at J, with 25 bases between. The CDR3 consists of 16 residues. CDR1 is MNHEY, CDR2 SMNVEV, per germline (reference sequence). CDR3 loop: CASTGLTGGASGGYTF. The CDR3 DNA reads as TGTGCCAGCACTGGACTGACTGGGGGCGCGTCCGGTGGCTACACCTTC.

The chain employs TRBV9 and TRBJ2-7, with TRBD1 matching 9 bases. The CDR3 contains 15 residues. Per the germline V gene, CDR1 is SGDLS and CDR2 is YYNGEE. The junction had 10 bases not matched to a gene; V was cut back by 4 bases and J by 5 bases. The CDR3: CASSRWGQGINEQYF. In DNA, the CDR3 is TGTGCCAGCAGCAGATGGGGACAGGGTATTAACGAGCAGTACTTC. The whole variable domain, remainder taken from reference TRBV9 and TRBJ2-7, is DSGVTQTPKHLITATGQRVTLRCSPRSGDLSVYWYQQSLDQGLQFLIQYYNGEERAKGNILERFSAQQFPDLHSELNLSSLELGDSALYFCASSRWGQGINEQYFGPGTRLTVT.

V is TRBV28 and J is TRBJ2-7, with D maybe TRBD1 (5 bases). The length of the CDR3 is 14 residues. V was shortened by 3 bases and J by 2 bases, with 11 bases between the two germline ends. The germline gives CDR1 MDHEN, CDR2 SYDVKM. CDR3 amino acids: CASSLAGPTYEQYF. In DNA, the CDR3 is TGTGCCAGCAGTTTGGCAGGGCCCACCTACGAGCAGTACTTC. Supplemented by reference TRBV28 and TRBJ2-7, the full variable domain reads DVKVTQSSRYLVKRTGEKVFLECVQDMDHENMFWYRQDPGLGLRLIYFSYDVKMKEKGDIPEGYSVSREKKERFSLILESASTNQTSMYLCASSLAGPTYEQYFGPGTRLTVT.

The chain is built from TRBV7-9 and TRBJ1-1, with D uncertain. Trimming cost V 5 bases and J 6 bases, with 13 bases left between them. The CDR3 runs to 13 residues. Germline loops: CDR1 SEHNR, CDR2 FQNEAQ (reference sequence). CDR3 residues: CASSLIEASEAFF. The CDR3 nucleotides are TGTGCCAGCAGCCTCATTGAGGCTTCTGAAGCTTTCTTT.

As DNA, the CDR3 is TGTGCCAGCAGTGGCCTTAACAATGAGCAGTTCTTC. It codes for CASSGLNNEQFF. This rearrangement joins TRBV12-3 or TRBV12-4 to TRBJ2-1; D remains ambiguous. With 5 bases removed from V and 5 bases from J, the gap between germline ends came to 7 bases. The CDR3 is 12 amino acids.

This clone occurred a few times. Additional DNA sequences in this sample encode the identical CDR3. The chain combines TRBV30 with TRBJ1-5; D not certain. Trimming stripped 0 bases from V and 0 bases from J, with 9 bases between. The CDR3 has 15 amino acids. Germline V gene sequence: CDR1 GTSNPN, CDR2 SVGIG (reference sequence). The CDR3 region is CAWSVGGNSNQPQHF. The DNA of the CDR3 is TGTGCCTGGAGTGTAGGAGGGAATAGCAATCAGCCCCAGCATTTT.

The chain uses TRBV3-1 (or the pseudogene TRBV3-2) and TRBJ2-5; D possibly corresponds to TRBD1 (6 bases). V was clipped by 8 bases and J by 2 bases, with 12 bases between them. Per the germline V gene, CDR1 is LGHDT and CDR2 is YNNKEL (reference sequence). The CDR3 is made up of 13 amino acids. As DNA, the CDR3 is TGTGCCAGCTCTGGGACACTACAAGAGACCCAGTACTTC. Protein: CASSGTLQETQYF.

CDR3 loop: CASSSGQGTETQYF. The CDR3 DNA reads TGTGCCAGCAGCTCGGGACAGGGGACTGAGACCCAGTACTTC. The chain couples TRBV7-2 to TRBJ2-5; the match to TRBD1 covers 10 bases. After removal of 4 bases from V and 5 bases from J, the junction contained 4 bases not matched to a gene. The CDR3 loop spans 14 amino acids. CDR1 SGHTA and CDR2 FQGNSA come from the germline V gene.

The gene calls are TRBV5-4 and TRBJ2-3, with 7 bases that match TRBD1. The V gene's germline CDR1 is SGHNT and CDR2 YYREEE (reference sequence). Trimming cost V 2 bases and J 0 bases; bases outside gene matches: 6. CDR3 length: 16 amino acids. The CDR3 DNA follows: TGTGCCAGCAGCTTTTTTACAGGGGCAAGCACAGATACGCAGTATTTT. It encodes CASSFFTGASTDTQYF.